Listed below are T cell receptor beta chains from one sample, sequenced in a study of blood T cell repertoires in COVID-19. Assay used: immunoSEQ multiplex PCR; TCRdb lists only in-frame clones, some missing. The sample consists of around 260,000 clones, about 89% of them appearing once. Sequences were obtained from peripheral blood. These TCRs come from a woman aged 45-65 years with acute or convalescent COVID-19. The CDR3 runs from the conserved cysteine through the conserved F or W. A D gene is named only where the DNA matches it firmly. For some rows the clone size is stated as once, few or many, or as a class when expanded; others skip it.

TRBV19	TRBD1	TRBJ1-4	once	CASTKPGQGSEKLFF	TGTGCCAGTACCAAACCGGGACAGGGAAGTGAAAAACTGTTTTTT
TRBV5-1	-	TRBJ2-2	-	CASRPQDSTGELFF	TGCGCCAGCAGGCCTCAGGATTCCACCGGGGAGCTGTTTTTT
TRBV11-2	TRBD1	TRBJ1-1	-	CASSLVQGEAFF	TGTGCCAGCAGCTTAGTACAGGGGGAAGCTTTCTTT
TRBV2	-	TRBJ1-1	-	CASSYTTGNTEAFF	TGTGCCAGCAGCTACACCACAGGGAACACTGAAGCTTTCTTT
TRBV7-9	TRBD2	TRBJ2-1	few	CASSHLGSSSGRAGEQFF	TGTGCCAGCAGCCACCTGGGTTCCTCTAGCGGGAGGGCCGGAGAGCAGTTCTTC
TRBV2	TRBD2	TRBJ2-4	-	CASSERGLAGVLAKNIQYF	TGTGCCAGCAGTGAGAGAGGACTAGCGGGAGTGTTAGCCAAAAACATTCAGTACTTC
TRBV5-1	TRBD2	TRBJ2-3	-	CASSLAGGTDTQYF	TGCGCCAGCAGCTTAGCGGGAGGCACAGATACGCAGTATTTT
TRBV30	-	TRBJ1-5	-	CAWTEGSNQPQHF	TGTGCCTGGACTGAGGGTAGCAATCAGCCCCAGCATTTT
TRBV11-1	-	TRBJ2-5	-	CASSFGRDALETQYF	TGTGCCAGCAGCTTTGGGCGGGACGCTTTAGAGACCCAGTACTTC
TRBV11-2	-	TRBJ1-5	-	CASSFTDGQPQHF	TGTGCCAGCAGCTTTACCGACGGGCAGCCCCAGCATTTT
TRBV28	TRBD2	TRBJ2-5	-	CASSPRLAGGETQYF	TGTGCCAGCAGTCCCCGCCTAGCGGGTGGGGAGACCCAGTACTTC
TRBV20-1	-	TRBJ1-2	-	CSARGQGF	TGCAGTGCTAGGGGGCAGGGCTTC
TRBV20-1	-	TRBJ2-7	few	CSASRGYEQYF	TGCAGTGCTAGTAGGGGCTACGAGCAGTACTTC
TRBV24-1	TRBD1	TRBJ2-5	-	CATSDLTGGRETQYF	TGTGCCACCAGTGATTTAACAGGGGGCAGGGAGACCCAGTACTTC
TRBV23-1	TRBD1	TRBJ1-1	-	CASSPGTGKGRKGNTEAFF	TGCGCCAGCAGTCCCGGGACAGGGAAAGGAAGAAAGGGGAACACTGAAGCTTTCTTT
TRBV2	-	TRBJ1-2	-	CASNYRNYGYTF	TGTGCCAGCAATTACCGGAACTATGGCTACACCTTC
TRBV28	-	TRBJ2-7	-	CASSAPSTGSYEQYF	TGTGCCAGCAGTGCCCCTTCTACAGGGAGCTACGAGCAGTACTTC
TRBV18	-	TRBJ1-4	once	CASSPPGTPNEKLFF	TGTGCCAGCTCACCGCCCGGGACTCCAAATGAAAAACTGTTTTTT
TRBV18	-	TRBJ1-2	-	CASSPPEWSDGYTF	TGTGCCAGCTCACCACCGGAATGGAGTGATGGCTACACCTTC
TRBV28	-	TRBJ1-2	-	CASSTQGYGYTF	TGTGCCAGCAGTACGCAGGGTTATGGCTACACCTTC
TRBV27	TRBD1	TRBJ2-7	-	CASRGGDYEQYF	TGTGCCAGCAGAGGGGGCGACTACGAGCAGTACTTC
TRBV12-3/TRBV12-4	-	TRBJ2-3	-	CASSRDTTDTQYF	TGTGCCAGCAGTCGGGACACCACAGATACGCAGTATTTT
TRBV29-1	-	TRBJ1-2	-	CSVEDRTEGYGYTF	TGCAGCGTTGAAGATCGAACGGAGGGCTATGGCTACACCTTC
TRBV20-1	-	TRBJ2-7	-	CSASSEQYF	TGCAGTGCTAGCTCTGAGCAGTACTTC
TRBV3-1/TRBV3-2	-	TRBJ1-1	few	CASSPVFSLNTEAFF	TGTGCCAGCAGCCCGGTCTTTTCCTTGAACACTGAAGCTTTCTTT
TRBV5-6	-	TRBJ1-1	once	CASSRVGGLTEAFF	TGTGCCAGCAGCAGGGTAGGTGGACTCACTGAAGCTTTCTTT
TRBV14	TRBD2	TRBJ2-1	-	CASSPTSGRKNEQFF	TGTGCCAGCAGCCCGACTAGCGGGAGGAAAAATGAGCAGTTCTTC
TRBV27	TRBD1	TRBJ1-2	-	CASRDRHGINYGYTF	TGTGCCAGCAGGGACAGGCACGGAATTAACTATGGCTACACCTTC
TRBV9	-	TRBJ2-5	-	CASSVVPGFRETQYF	TGTGCCAGCAGCGTAGTACCAGGGTTTAGGGAGACCCAGTACTTC
TRBV7-3	TRBD2	TRBJ2-5	-	CASSQLAEETQYF	TGTGCCAGCAGCCAACTAGCGGAAGAGACCCAGTACTTC
TRBV20-1	-	TRBJ1-1	once	CSASRGPLQLTTEAFF	TGCAGTGCTAGTCGGGGTCCCTTACAATTGACCACTGAAGCTTTCTTT
TRBV15	TRBD1	TRBJ2-1	-	CATRKVASTGTVINEQFF	TGTGCCACCAGAAAAGTCGCCTCGACCGGGACAGTTATCAATGAGCAGTTCTTC
TRBV6-5	-	TRBJ2-5	-	CASKIGAQGETQYF	TGTGCCAGCAAAATAGGAGCCCAAGGAGAGACCCAGTACTTC
TRBV5-4	-	TRBJ1-5	once	CASSLGGGLNQPQHF	TGTGCCAGCAGCTTGGGGGGCGGTCTCAATCAGCCCCAGCATTTT
TRBV6-4	TRBD2	TRBJ2-7	-	CDRTSGPYEQYF	TGTGACAGGACTAGCGGACCCTACGAGCAGTACTTC
TRBV28	-	TRBJ1-2	-	CASSYYRGRIPNYGYTF	TGTGCCAGCAGTTACTATAGGGGAAGGATCCCTAACTATGGCTACACCTTC
TRBV7-2	-	TRBJ2-7	-	CASSLAGSGGYEQYF	TGTGCCAGCAGCTTAGCCGGCAGTGGAGGCTACGAGCAGTACTTC
TRBV6-2/TRBV6-3	TRBD2	TRBJ2-7	-	CASSYSTSGTYEQYF	TGTGCCAGCAGTTACTCCACTAGCGGGACCTACGAGCAGTACTTC
TRBV12-2	-	TRBJ1-2	-	CASRIFVTSQYGYTF	TGTGCAAGTCGCATATTTGTGACATCTCAATATGGCTACACCTTC
TRBV4-2	TRBD1	TRBJ1-5	-	CASSATGEPQHF	TGTGCCAGCAGCGCCACAGGGGAACCCCAGCATTTT
TRBV28	TRBD2	TRBJ2-1	-	CASTTFGLAGRRGYNEQFF	TGTGCCAGCACCACCTTTGGACTAGCGGGGAGGAGGGGTTACAATGAGCAGTTCTTC
TRBV29-1	TRBD1	TRBJ2-3	-	CSVGTVGGTDTQYF	TGCAGCGTGGGGACAGTTGGAGGCACAGATACGCAGTATTTT
TRBV4-1	-	TRBJ2-5	-	CASSQGGHIQETQYF	TGCGCCAGCAGCCAAGGGGGACACATCCAAGAGACCCAGTACTTC
TRBV6-5	TRBD1	TRBJ1-2	-	CASSRLQGADGYTF	TGTGCCAGCAGTCGTCTACAGGGGGCCGATGGCTACACCTTC
TRBV9	TRBD1	TRBJ1-5	-	CASGRDRSNQPQHF	TGTGCCAGCGGCCGGGACAGGAGTAATCAGCCCCAGCATTTT
TRBV27	TRBD2	TRBJ2-2	-	CASNREGTGELFF	TGTGCCAGCAACCGGGAGGGTACCGGGGAGCTGTTTTTT
TRBV27	-	TRBJ2-6	-	CASSPLSGANVLTF	TGTGCCAGCAGTCCCCTCTCTGGGGCCAACGTCCTGACTTTC
TRBV24-1	-	TRBJ2-7	-	CATSDPGGGGEQYF	TGTGCCACCAGTGACCCTGGAGGAGGTGGGGAGCAGTACTTC
TRBV28	-	TRBJ1-5	-	CASARGGNGNQPQHF	TGTGCCAGCGCCCGGGGAGGGAATGGCAATCAGCCCCAGCATTTT
TRBV27	-	TRBJ1-2	-	CASSPRGYGYTF	TGTGCCAGCAGCCCTAGGGGGTATGGCTACACCTTC